This TCR beta chain was identified during a study of cytomegalovirus exposure and HLA in healthy donors. PCR amplification relied on 60 Vbeta primers (plus 13 Jbeta primers). Sequenced by immunoSEQ multiplex PCR; TCRdb stores in-frame clones only, minus some. In the table there are 100,000 to 150,000 clones, 74% of which are singletons. The CDR3 loop spans 13 amino acids. CDR1 and CDR2 from the germline V gene are KGHSH and LQKENI. V lost 10 bases to trimming and J lost 2 bases; unmatched junction nucleotides: 4. The chain has TRBV18 and TRBJ2-2, with 7 bases lining up with TRBD1. This clonotype was sampled from a woman aged 50 to 60 in good health and CMV-seropositive. Sequenced sample: PBMCs. The CDR3 nucleotides read TGTGCCACCCGGGACAGCAACACCGGGGAGCTGTTTTTT. It yields the protein CATRDSNTGELFF.